This TCR beta chain was sequenced for a study of blood T cell repertoires in COVID-19. Study context: Sources were T cells, B-cell-depleted T cells, or PBMCs; the material itself was cDNA or gDNA.

The CDR3 runs to 13 residues. Germline lookup yields CDR1 SGHDT and CDR2 YYEEEE. Trimming removed 0 bases at V and 4 bases at J, with 7 bases between. TCRdb's table, derived via immunoSEQ multiplex PCR, lists solely in-frame clones and lacks some. The sample lists about 54,000 clones; about four fifths were seen once. The gene calls are TRBV5-6 and TRBJ1-1; no reliable D call. This TCR was recovered from a woman aged 55-69 years with acute or convalescent COVID-19. Sequenced material: peripheral blood. The CDR3 DNA follows: TGTGCCAGCAGCTTGGTCACCGGCACTGAAGCTTTCTTT. Amino acid sequence: CASSLVTGTEAFF.